This TCR beta chain was profiled in a study of OX40 agonist ivuxolimab in advanced cancers. About the research overall: Intravenous ivuxolimab at 0.01 to 10 mg/kg was given to patients every 2 weeks. Eligibility rules accepted prior anti-PD-1, anti-PD-L1 or anti-CTLA-4 therapy, and roughly 42% had some. Study-level findings and limits: Normalized expansion of T-cell clones was also low for some nonresponders. Mean expanded clone counts were higher in CD8+ than CD4+ T cells.

Repertoires were generated with immunoSEQ multiplex PCR, while TCRdb's copy carries only in-frame clones and drops some. Found here are 92,000 or so clones, 85% to 90% of them singletons; the top ten hold over 7%. CDR1 GTSNPN and CDR2 SVGIG come from the germline V gene (reference sequence). Trimming shortened V by 0 bases and J by 7 bases, and 4 bases separated the two germline ends. This CDR3 contains 12 residues. Comment on this clone: Its antigen is unidentified.

This TCR was sampled from an adult with an advanced solid tumor such as melanoma, head and neck, liver or kidney cancer. The chain has TRBV30 and TRBJ1-6; no firm D call. The sequenced sample was CD4+ or CD8+ T cells sorted from blood, obtained in a trial of the OX40 agonist ivuxolimab. The CDR3 sequence: CAWSVNNSPLHF. CDR3 coding DNA: TGTGCCTGGAGTGTGAACAATTCACCCCTCCACTTT.